The sequence of this T cell receptor beta chain was determined in a study of blood T cell repertoires in COVID-19 (dated by TCRdb to the early 2020s). Context from the whole study: The collaborator samples originated in the United States, Italy and Spain and spanned the acute and convalescent phases of COVID-19. The prospective study material was composed of cDNA or gDNA derived from T cells, B-cell-depleted T cells, or PBMCs. The dataset comprised deeply sampled blood TCRbeta repertoires from subjects exposed to, actively infected with, or recovered from COVID-19. The repertoires were made available in a free public database intended to serve as a resource for research on the immune response to SARS-CoV-2. Samples were obtained from the ongoing ImmuneRACE study (first 160 participants) and from some 1,200 subjects provided by 6 global collaborators. The sample metadata nearly always contained a de-identified subject ID, COVID-19 status, age in years and sex. HLA class I and class II types, where available, came from metadata supplied by the sample provider rather than from assay-based typing. The paper's findings and limits, for the study overall: Clinical and demographic metadata were provided uncurated, with the amount varying by source and participant.

The germline V gene (reference sequence) provides CDR1 SEHNR and CDR2 FQNEAQ. The germline V end is reduced by 5 bases and the J end by 1 base; junction bases left unmatched: 4. The CDR3 sequence holds 14 residues, the cysteine and phenylalanine included. The sequence is cut down to CDR3 DNA, 42 bases in frame from base 1. The immunoSEQ Assay, a bias-controlled multiplex PCR, was used to amplify TCRbeta CDR3 regions from genomic DNA. On the study's bioinformatics: Within the assay, amplification of reference gene primers was used to estimate how many nucleated cells each sample contained. Sequence reads were collapsed and filtered to measure the absolute abundance of every unique TCRbeta CDR3 rearrangement. Productive Simpson clonality was computed per sample as the square root of Simpson's diversity index over productive rearrangements. TCRdb mirrors the immuneACCESS table, restricted to in-frame sequences. Some clones are absent from its copies; in checked studies, under half trace to an unresolved V gene, and the reason for the others is unknown. V and J calls and clone size are given by that table; D and trimming were obtained from the DNA. For this sample the table gives some 300,000 clones, of which around four fifths were detected only once. 4.1% of the sample belongs to the ten largest clones.

The collaborating institutions used their own protocols to collect whole blood in K2EDTA tubes. For TCRbeta analysis, collaborators shipped samples in one of three forms: frozen whole blood, isolated PBMCs, or DNA extracted from either of those sample types. Regarding this clone: Its cognate antigen has yet to be identified. The record has no base qualities; no much larger clone is one base away. Different DNA sequences within this sample yield the same CDR3.

This chain joins TRBV7-9 to TRBJ1-1; the central 7 bases match TRBD1. Sequencing input: peripheral blood. This clonotype originated in a woman in her forties or fifties with active or convalescent COVID-19. The nucleotides read TGTGCCAGCAGCCGACAGGGCGGGAACACTGAAGCTTTCTTT. It specifies CASSRQGGNTEAFF.